The rows below give T cell receptor beta chains drawn from one sample of a study of response to subunit inactivated influenza vaccine. TCRdb recomputed calls from the RT-PCR reads with MiXCR, one row per CDR3 protein. The profile shows about 540,000 distinct CDR3 sequences, under 25% of them singletons. These records were also assigned to another study, of T cells expressing NK-cell markers.

Source: CD4+ T cells sorted from PBMCs, taken less than 13 days after vaccination. The receptors stem from a man in his fifties who received an inactivated influenza vaccine. The CDR3 runs from the conserved cysteine through the conserved F or W. Size is stated for part of the rows, as once, few or many counts, or as a class when the clone is expanded.

V	size	CDR3
TRBV7-2	.	CASSLKTGQGLPQHF
TRBV5-3	.	CARSLTKGTNWTNEKLFF
TRBV6-2/TRBV6-3	.	CASTPGLAGAETQYF
TRBV25-1	many	CASGDERSSDEQFF
TRBV11-2	.	CASSLSGVADQPQHF
TRBV7-3	.	CASSLTAGYEQYF
TRBV5-1	many	CASSLVGGSITEAFF
TRBV7-8	few	CASSLFRLLAGAEDTQYF
TRBV28	few	CASGLAGYEQYF
TRBV20-1	few	CSATRQGVTNIQYF
TRBV30	many	CAWSLARNTGELFF
TRBV5-1	many	CARLLRTLTYEQYF
TRBV20-1	few	CSARFGLDNEYF
TRBV6-2/TRBV6-3	.	CASSFREPNTEAFF
TRBV5-1	few	CASSLGGRAMNEQFF
TRBV27	few	CASSFLGLNPEQYF